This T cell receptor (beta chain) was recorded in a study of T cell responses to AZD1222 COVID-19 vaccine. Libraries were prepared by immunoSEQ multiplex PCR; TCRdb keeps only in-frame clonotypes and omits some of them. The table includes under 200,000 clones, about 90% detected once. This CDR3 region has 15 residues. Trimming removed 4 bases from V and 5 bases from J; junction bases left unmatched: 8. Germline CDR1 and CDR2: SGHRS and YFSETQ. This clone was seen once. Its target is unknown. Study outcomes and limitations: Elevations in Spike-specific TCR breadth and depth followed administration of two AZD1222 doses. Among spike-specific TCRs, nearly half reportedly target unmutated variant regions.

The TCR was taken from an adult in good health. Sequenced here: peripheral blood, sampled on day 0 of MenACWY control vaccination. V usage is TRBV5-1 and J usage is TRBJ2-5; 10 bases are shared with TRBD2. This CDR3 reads CASSMKREGRETQYF. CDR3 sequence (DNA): TGCGCCAGCAGCATGAAGCGGGAGGGCCGCGAGACCCAGTACTTC. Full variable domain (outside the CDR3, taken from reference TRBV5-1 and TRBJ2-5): KAGVTQTPRYLIKTRGQQVTLSCSPISGHRSVSWYQQTPGQGLQFLFEYFSETQRNKGNFPGRFSGRQFSNSRSEMNVSTLELGDSALYLCASSMKREGRETQYFGPGTRLLVL.